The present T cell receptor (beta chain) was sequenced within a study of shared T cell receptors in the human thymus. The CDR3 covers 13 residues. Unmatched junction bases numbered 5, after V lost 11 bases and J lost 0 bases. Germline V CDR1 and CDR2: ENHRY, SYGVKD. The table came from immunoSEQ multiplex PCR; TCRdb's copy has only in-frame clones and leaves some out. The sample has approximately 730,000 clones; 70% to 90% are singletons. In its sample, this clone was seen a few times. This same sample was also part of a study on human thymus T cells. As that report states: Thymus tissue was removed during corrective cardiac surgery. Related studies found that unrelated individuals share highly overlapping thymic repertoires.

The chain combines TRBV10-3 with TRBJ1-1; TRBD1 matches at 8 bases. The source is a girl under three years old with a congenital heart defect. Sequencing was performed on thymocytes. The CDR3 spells CAARQGMNTEAFF. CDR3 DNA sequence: TGTGCCGCACGACAGGGGATGAACACTGAAGCTTTCTTT.